Here is one T cell receptor beta chain with its context. This sample includes further DNA sequences coding for the same CDR3. J was trimmed by 1 base and V by 7 bases; bases with no gene match: 7. The length of the CDR3 is 15 residues. CDR1 and CDR2 (germline): LGHNT, FRNRAP. These data come from a study of blood T cell repertoires in COVID-19. Overall study context: COVID-19 samples, acute and convalescent, were from the United States, Italy and Spain. Sources were T cells, B-cell-depleted T cells, or PBMCs; the material itself was cDNA or gDNA.

In the original processing: Researchers report that nucleated cell counts were estimated from reference gene primer amplification. Profiled with immunoSEQ multiplex PCR; TCRdb holds only in-frame clones, not every one. V and J calls and clone size are those listed in that table; D and trimming were worked out from the DNA. Of approximately 200,000 clones detected, 85% to 90% appear once; the ten largest clones hold roughly 4.2%. Sequencing was performed on peripheral blood. This clonotype originated in a man aged 50-60 years with acute or convalescent COVID-19. The chain carries TRBV12-5 and TRBJ1-5, with 7 positions matching TRBD1. CDR3 protein: CASASPGGSNQPQHF. The DNA of the CDR3 is TGTGCTAGTGCCTCTCCAGGGGGGAGCAATCAGCCCCAGCATTTT. The full variable domain, in which reference TRBV12-5 and TRBJ1-5 provide the parts outside the CDR3, is DARVTQTPRHKVTEMGQEVTMRCQPILGHNTVFWYRQTMMQGLELLAYFRNRAPLDDSGMPKDRFSAEMPDATLATLKIQPSEPRDSAVYFCASASPGGSNQPQHFGDGTRLSIL.